This T cell receptor beta chain derives from a study of blood T cell repertoires in COVID-19. V dropped 5 bases and J dropped 0; count of bases not matched to a gene: 9. The germline V gene has CDR1 MDHEN and CDR2 SYDVKM. The CDR3 has 16 residues. Sequencing was performed with immunoSEQ multiplex PCR; in TCRdb, only in-frame clones are kept and a portion is missing. The sample holds around 110,000 clones, about 83% seen once. The source is a woman aged 25 to 39 who had recovered from COVID-19. The chain has TRBV28 and TRBJ1-1, with 7 bases identical to TRBD1. The sequenced sample was PBMCs or T cells enriched from blood (not recorded which). As DNA, the CDR3 is TGTGCCAGCAGTAGTGCCGGGACAGCTTTGAACACTGAAGCTTTCTTT. Translated, it gives CASSSAGTALNTEAFF.